This is a list of T cell receptor beta chains from one sample in a study of OX40 agonist ivuxolimab in advanced cancers. Only in-frame clones appear in the TCRdb table, and some are missing; sequencing was by immunoSEQ multiplex PCR. The table records fewer than 70,000 clones, about 90% of them present only once. The material was CD4+ or CD8+ T cells sorted from blood, obtained in a trial of the OX40 agonist ivuxolimab. The receptors stem from an adult with an advanced solid tumor such as melanoma, head and neck, liver or kidney cancer. CDR3s include the opening cysteine and the closing phenylalanine or tryptophan. Each record gives: D gene, J gene, clone size, V gene, CDR3 protein, CDR3 DNA. The D gene is left open where the match is weak. Where a row states a size, it is once, few, many or the class of an expanded clone; other rows omit it.

D: TRBD1; J: TRBJ2-5; size: .; V: TRBV18; CDR3: CASSPRDREETQYF; DNA: TGTGCCAGCTCACCACGGGACAGGGAAGAGACCCAGTACTTC
D: TRBD2; J: TRBJ2-1; size: .; V: TRBV7-8; CDR3: CASRDPLSGRGQNEQFF; DNA: TGTGCCAGCAGAGATCCTCTTAGCGGGAGAGGGCAAAATGAGCAGTTCTTC
D: TRBD2; J: TRBJ2-7; size: .; V: TRBV11-3; CDR3: CASSLEGLAVYEQYF; DNA: TGTGCCAGCAGCTTAGAGGGACTAGCGGTTTACGAGCAGTACTTC
D: .; J: TRBJ2-1; size: .; V: TRBV28; CDR3: CASSFPRFNEQFF; DNA: TGTGCCAGCAGTTTTCCTAGGTTCAATGAGCAGTTCTTC
D: .; J: TRBJ2-7; size: .; V: TRBV28; CDR3: CASMSGGGAGIEQYF; DNA: TGTGCCAGCATGTCAGGAGGGGGCGCAGGAATCGAGCAGTACTTC
D: .; J: TRBJ1-3; size: .; V: TRBV11-2; CDR3: CASSGSSGNTIYF; DNA: TGTGCCAGCAGCGGGAGCTCTGGAAACACCATATATTTT
D: .; J: TRBJ1-2; size: once; V: TRBV28; CDR3: CASSSGGVVGYTF; DNA: TGTGCCAGCAGTTCCGGGGGGGTGGTAGGCTACACCTTC
D: .; J: TRBJ2-7; size: .; V: TRBV28; CDR3: CASSSSGWGTYEQYF; DNA: TGTGCCAGCAGTTCAAGCGGGTGGGGAACCTACGAGCAGTACTTC
D: TRBD2; J: TRBJ2-5; size: .; V: TRBV9; CDR3: CASSVGLAAQETQYF; DNA: TGTGCCAGCAGCGTGGGACTAGCGGCACAAGAGACCCAGTACTTC
D: .; J: TRBJ2-1; size: .; V: TRBV7-3; CDR3: CASSLGGSVNEQFF; DNA: TGTGCCAGCAGCTTAGGTGGGAGTGTAAATGAGCAGTTCTTC
D: .; J: TRBJ2-7; size: .; V: TRBV6-6; CDR3: CASSYVDEQYF; DNA: TGTGCCAGCAGTTACGTAGACGAGCAGTACTTC
D: .; J: TRBJ2-7; size: .; V: TRBV7-9; CDR3: CASSSSGGGSYDEQYF; DNA: TGTGCCAGCAGTTCTAGCGGAGGGGGATCTTACGACGAGCAGTACTTC
D: .; J: TRBJ2-3; size: .; V: TRBV7-9; CDR3: CASSQITSGQNQGTQYF; DNA: TGTGCCAGCAGCCAAATCACCAGCGGACAGAACCAGGGTACGCAGTATTTT
D: .; J: TRBJ1-2; size: .; V: TRBV5-1; CDR3: CASSPDTSYGYTF; DNA: TGCGCCAGCAGTCCAGACACAAGCTATGGCTACACCTTC
D: .; J: TRBJ1-5; size: few; V: TRBV28; CDR3: CASSLYGANNQPQHF; DNA: TGTGCCAGCAGTTTATATGGGGCGAACAATCAGCCCCAGCATTTT
D: TRBD2; J: TRBJ2-3; size: .; V: TRBV7-3; CDR3: CASSLASVAGGKDTQYF; DNA: TGTGCCAGCAGCTTAGCATCCGTAGCGGGAGGGAAAGATACGCAGTATTTT
D: .; J: TRBJ2-5; size: .; V: TRBV28; CDR3: CASSFGLKETQYF; DNA: TGTGCCAGCAGTTTTGGACTTAAAGAGACCCAGTACTTC
D: TRBD1; J: TRBJ2-2; size: .; V: TRBV6-4; CDR3: CASSETGGIGELFF; DNA: TGTGCCAGCAGTGAAACAGGGGGGATCGGGGAGCTGTTTTTT
D: .; J: TRBJ2-5; size: .; V: TRBV19; CDR3: CASSNSAGIMETQYF; DNA: TGTGCCAGTAGCAATTCCGCAGGGATAATGGAGACCCAGTACTTC
D: .; J: TRBJ1-3; size: .; V: TRBV4-3; CDR3: CASSQDLANSGNTIYF; DNA: TGCGCCAGCAGCCAAGATCTCGCGAACTCTGGAAACACCATATATTTT
D: TRBD2; J: TRBJ2-1; size: .; V: TRBV7-6; CDR3: CASSPSGGGTYNEQFF; DNA: TGTGCCAGCAGCCCTTCCGGGGGGGGAACCTACAATGAGCAGTTCTTC
D: .; J: TRBJ2-3; size: .; V: TRBV14; CDR3: CASSQDGQRGKDTQYF; DNA: TGTGCCAGCAGCCAAGATGGGCAGAGAGGGAAAGATACGCAGTATTTT
D: .; J: TRBJ2-5; size: .; V: TRBV10-3; CDR3: CATRGQETQYF; DNA: TGTGCCACCCGGGGGCAAGAGACCCAGTACTTC
D: TRBD2; J: TRBJ2-7; size: once; V: TRBV10-2; CDR3: CASKVAGGPSYEQYF; DNA: TGCGCCAGCAAAGTAGCGGGAGGGCCAAGCTACGAGCAGTACTTC
D: .; J: TRBJ1-2; size: .; V: TRBV6-1; CDR3: CASRPLGYGYTF; DNA: TGTGCCAGCAGGCCGCTTGGATATGGCTACACCTTC
D: TRBD2; J: TRBJ2-2; size: .; V: TRBV10-3; CDR3: CAISGSGAGGQLFF; DNA: TGTGCCATCAGTGGGTCGGGAGCGGGAGGACAGCTGTTTTTT
D: TRBD2; J: TRBJ2-7; size: .; V: TRBV28; CDR3: CASSFGGGHSEQYF; DNA: TGTGCCAGCAGTTTTGGGGGAGGGCACTCCGAGCAGTACTTC
D: .; J: TRBJ2-7; size: .; V: TRBV10-3; CDR3: CAISEIAREQYF; DNA: TGTGCCATCAGTGAGATCGCCCGGGAGCAGTACTTC
D: TRBD1; J: TRBJ2-7; size: .; V: TRBV30; CDR3: CAWSVGAGGYEQYF; DNA: TGTGCCTGGAGTGTAGGGGCAGGGGGCTACGAGCAGTACTTC
D: TRBD1; J: TRBJ2-3; size: .; V: TRBV5-4; CDR3: CASSLLQGSGDTQYF; DNA: TGTGCCAGCAGCTTGCTACAGGGGTCCGGAGATACGCAGTATTTT
D: TRBD1; J: TRBJ1-2; size: few; V: TRBV10-3; CDR3: CAISAVRDSTSYTF; DNA: TGTGCCATCAGTGCGGTCCGGGACAGCACTAGTTACACCTTC
D: .; J: TRBJ2-3; size: .; V: TRBV4-3; CDR3: CASSQRRDASTDTQYF; DNA: TGCGCCAGCAGCCAACGCCGGGACGCTAGCACAGATACGCAGTATTTT
D: .; J: TRBJ2-2; size: .; V: TRBV7-2; CDR3: CASSLGTAHGELFF; DNA: TGTGCCAGCAGCTTAGGGACTGCGCATGGGGAGCTGTTTTTT
D: .; J: TRBJ1-2; size: few; V: TRBV6-1; CDR3: CASGEWGGMGYTF; DNA: TGTGCCAGCGGGGAGTGGGGGGGCATGGGCTACACCTTC
D: .; J: TRBJ1-6; size: .; V: TRBV14; CDR3: CASSSRGENSPLHF; DNA: TGTGCCAGCAGCTCCCGGGGAGAGAATTCACCCCTCCACTTT
D: .; J: TRBJ1-5; size: .; V: TRBV7-2; CDR3: CASSLGVGGQHF; DNA: TGTGCCAGCAGCTTAGGGGTCGGCGGCCAGCATTTT
D: .; J: TRBJ1-5; size: once; V: TRBV28; CDR3: CASSALNQPQHF; DNA: TGTGCCAGCAGTGCGCTGAACCAGCCCCAGCATTTT
D: TRBD1; J: TRBJ2-7; size: .; V: TRBV7-8; CDR3: CASSPGQGYEQYF; DNA: TGTGCCAGCAGCCCGGGACAGGGCTACGAGCAGTACTTC
D: .; J: TRBJ1-3; size: .; V: TRBV7-2; CDR3: CASLLSSWGNTIYF; DNA: TGTGCCAGCCTCTTGAGCTCCTGGGGAAACACCATATATTTT
D: .; J: TRBJ2-7; size: .; V: TRBV6-5; CDR3: CASRPPGRSSYEQYF; DNA: TGTGCCAGCAGGCCCCCCGGGCGGAGCTCCTACGAGCAGTACTTC
D: .; J: TRBJ1-3; size: .; V: TRBV5-1; CDR3: CASKTPSGNTIYF; DNA: TGCGCCAGCAAGACACCTTCTGGAAACACCATATATTTT
D: TRBD2; J: TRBJ2-2; size: .; V: TRBV7-8; CDR3: CASSLRAALAGASGELFF; DNA: TGTGCCAGCAGCTTAAGGGCGGCTTTGGCGGGAGCGAGCGGGGAGCTGTTTTTT
D: TRBD1; J: TRBJ1-5; size: .; V: TRBV19; CDR3: CASSWTGGRSNQPQHF; DNA: TGTGCCAGTAGCTGGACAGGGGGCCGGAGCAATCAGCCCCAGCATTTT
D: TRBD2; J: TRBJ2-1; size: .; V: TRBV5-1; CDR3: CASSFSPGTSGHNEQFF; DNA: TGCGCCAGCAGCTTCTCCCCCGGGACTAGCGGGCACAATGAGCAGTTCTTC